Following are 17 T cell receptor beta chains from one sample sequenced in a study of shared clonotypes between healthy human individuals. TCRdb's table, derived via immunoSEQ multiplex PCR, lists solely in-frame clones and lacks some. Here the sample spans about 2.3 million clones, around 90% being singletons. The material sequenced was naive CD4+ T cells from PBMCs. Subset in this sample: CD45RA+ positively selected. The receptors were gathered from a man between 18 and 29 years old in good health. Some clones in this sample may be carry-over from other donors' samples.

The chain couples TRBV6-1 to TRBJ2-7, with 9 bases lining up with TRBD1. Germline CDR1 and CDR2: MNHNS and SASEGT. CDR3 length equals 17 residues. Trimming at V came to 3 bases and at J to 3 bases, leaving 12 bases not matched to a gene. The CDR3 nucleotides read TGTGCCAGCAGTGATCGCGTTAGGCGGACAGGGGTCTACGAGCAGTACTTC. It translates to CASSDRVRRTGVYEQYF.

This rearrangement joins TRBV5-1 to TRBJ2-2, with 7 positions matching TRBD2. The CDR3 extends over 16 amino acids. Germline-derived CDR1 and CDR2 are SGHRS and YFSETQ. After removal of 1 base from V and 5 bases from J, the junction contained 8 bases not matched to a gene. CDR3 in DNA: TGCGCCAGCAGCTTGCCGGTGGGAGGGGAAACCGGGGAGCTGTTTTTT. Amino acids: CASSLPVGGETGELFF.

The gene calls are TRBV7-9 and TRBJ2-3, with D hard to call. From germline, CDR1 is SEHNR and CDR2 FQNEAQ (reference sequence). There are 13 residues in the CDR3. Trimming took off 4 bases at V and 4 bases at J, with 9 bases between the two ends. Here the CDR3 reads CASSSIRADTQYF. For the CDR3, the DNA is TGTGCCAGCAGCTCCATAAGAGCAGATACGCAGTATTTT.

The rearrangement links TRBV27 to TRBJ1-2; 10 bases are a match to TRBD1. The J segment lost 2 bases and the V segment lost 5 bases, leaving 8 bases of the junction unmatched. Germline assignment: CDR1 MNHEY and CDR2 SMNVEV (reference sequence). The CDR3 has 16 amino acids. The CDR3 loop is CASSPFLGQGNYGYTF. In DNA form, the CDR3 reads TGTGCCAGCAGTCCCTTTCTGGGACAGGGGAACTATGGCTACACCTTC.

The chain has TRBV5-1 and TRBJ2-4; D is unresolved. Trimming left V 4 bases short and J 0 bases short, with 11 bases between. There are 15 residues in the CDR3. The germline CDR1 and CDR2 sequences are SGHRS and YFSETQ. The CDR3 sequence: CASSPPELAKNIQYF. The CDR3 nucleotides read TGCGCCAGCAGCCCACCTGAACTAGCCAAAAACATTCAGTACTTC. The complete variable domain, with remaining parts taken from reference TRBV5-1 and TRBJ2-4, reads KAGVTQTPRYLIKTRGQQVTLSCSPISGHRSVSWYQQTPGQGLQFLFEYFSETQRNKGNFPGRFSGRQFSNSRSEMNVSTLELGDSALYLCASSPPELAKNIQYFGAGTRLSVL.

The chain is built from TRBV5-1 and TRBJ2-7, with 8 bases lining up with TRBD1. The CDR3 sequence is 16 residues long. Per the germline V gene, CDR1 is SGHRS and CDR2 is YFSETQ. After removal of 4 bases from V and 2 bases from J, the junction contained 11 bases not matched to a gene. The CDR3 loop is CASSQHPGGGTYEQYF. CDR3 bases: TGCGCCAGCAGCCAACACCCAGGGGGCGGAACCTACGAGCAGTACTTC.

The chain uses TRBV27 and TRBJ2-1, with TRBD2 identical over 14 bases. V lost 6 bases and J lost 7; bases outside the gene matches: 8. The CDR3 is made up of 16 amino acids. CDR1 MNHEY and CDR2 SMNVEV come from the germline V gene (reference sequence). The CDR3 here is CASSTSWTSGRNEQFF. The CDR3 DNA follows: TGTGCCAGCAGCACTTCTTGGACTAGCGGGAGGAATGAGCAGTTCTTC.

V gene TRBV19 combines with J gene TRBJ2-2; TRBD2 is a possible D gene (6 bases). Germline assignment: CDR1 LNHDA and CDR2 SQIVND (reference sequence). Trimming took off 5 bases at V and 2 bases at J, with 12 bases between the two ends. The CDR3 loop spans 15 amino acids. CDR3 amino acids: CASSPGTHNTGELFF. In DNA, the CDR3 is TGTGCCAGTAGTCCCGGGACTCATAACACCGGGGAGCTGTTTTTT.

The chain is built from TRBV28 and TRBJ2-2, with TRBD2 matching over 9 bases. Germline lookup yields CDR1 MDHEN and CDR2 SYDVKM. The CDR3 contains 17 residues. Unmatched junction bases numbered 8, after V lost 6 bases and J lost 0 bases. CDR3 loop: CASSPWLAGSNTGELFF. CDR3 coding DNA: TGTGCCAGCAGCCCATGGCTAGCGGGGTCGAACACCGGGGAGCTGTTTTTT. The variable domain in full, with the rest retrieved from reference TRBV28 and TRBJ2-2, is DVKVTQSSRYLVKRTGEKVFLECVQDMDHENMFWYRQDPGLGLRLIYFSYDVKMKEKGDIPEGYSVSREKKERFSLILESASTNQTSMYLCASSPWLAGSNTGELFFGEGSRLTVL.

CDR3 loop: CASSLGPRLAGAYEQYF. In DNA form, the CDR3 reads TGTGCCAGCAGCTTAGGCCCCCGACTAGCGGGAGCCTACGAGCAGTACTTC. The gene calls are TRBV7-8 and TRBJ2-7; 12 positions agree with TRBD2. The ends lost 1 base at V and 2 bases at J; junction bases unmatched: 6. The CDR3 is made up of 17 amino acids. Germline loops: CDR1 SGHVS, CDR2 FQNEAQ.

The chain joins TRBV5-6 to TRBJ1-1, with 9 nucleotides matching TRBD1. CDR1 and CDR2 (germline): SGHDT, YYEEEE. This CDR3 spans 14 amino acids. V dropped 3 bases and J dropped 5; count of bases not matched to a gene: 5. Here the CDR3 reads CASSSTGGGTEAFF. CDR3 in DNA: TGTGCCAGCAGCTCGACAGGGGGTGGAACTGAAGCTTTCTTT.

CDR3 sequence (DNA): TGTGCCAGCAGCGTAGAGGCGGGAGGTGGCTCTTGGCAGTTCTTC. Protein sequence: CASSVEAGGGSWQFF. The V call is TRBV9, the J call TRBJ2-1; 8 bases map to TRBD2. Per the germline V gene, CDR1 is SGDLS and CDR2 is YYNGEE. This CDR3 comprises 15 residues. V was clipped by 0 bases and J by 12 bases; unmatched bases: 11.

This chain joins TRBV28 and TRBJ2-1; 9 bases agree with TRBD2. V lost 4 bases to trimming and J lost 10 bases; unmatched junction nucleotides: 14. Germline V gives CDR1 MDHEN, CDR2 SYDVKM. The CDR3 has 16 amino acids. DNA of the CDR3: TGTGCCAGCAGTTCCCCGCGGGAGGGTATTCTACGGGAGCAGTTCTTC. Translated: CASSSPREGILREQFF.

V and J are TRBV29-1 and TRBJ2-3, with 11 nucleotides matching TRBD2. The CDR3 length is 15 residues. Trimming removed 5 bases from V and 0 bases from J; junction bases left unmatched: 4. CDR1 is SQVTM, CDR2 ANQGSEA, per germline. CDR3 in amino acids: CSVTGTSGSTDTQYF. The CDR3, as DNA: TGCAGCGTTACCGGGACTAGCGGTAGCACAGATACGCAGTATTTT.

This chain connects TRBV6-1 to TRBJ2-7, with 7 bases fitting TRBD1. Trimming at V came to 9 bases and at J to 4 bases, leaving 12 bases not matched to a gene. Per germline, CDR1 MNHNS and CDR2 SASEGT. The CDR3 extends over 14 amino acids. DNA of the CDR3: TGTGCCAGTGGCTTTAGGGACAGACCTTACGAGCAGTACTTC. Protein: CASGFRDRPYEQYF.

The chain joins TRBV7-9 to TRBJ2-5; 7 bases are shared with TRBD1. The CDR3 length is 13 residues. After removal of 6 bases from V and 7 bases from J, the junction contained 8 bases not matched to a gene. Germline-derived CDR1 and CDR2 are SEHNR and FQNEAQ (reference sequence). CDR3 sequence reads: CASRPQGPSTQYF. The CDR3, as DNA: TGTGCCAGCAGGCCACAGGGGCCCTCGACCCAGTACTTC. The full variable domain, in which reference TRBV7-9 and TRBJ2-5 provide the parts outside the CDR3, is DTGVSQNPRHKITKRGQNVTFRCDPISEHNRLYWYRQTLGQGPEFLTYFQNEAQLEKSRLLSDRFSAERPKGSFSTLEIQRTEQGDSAMYLCASRPQGPSTQYFGPGTRLLVL.

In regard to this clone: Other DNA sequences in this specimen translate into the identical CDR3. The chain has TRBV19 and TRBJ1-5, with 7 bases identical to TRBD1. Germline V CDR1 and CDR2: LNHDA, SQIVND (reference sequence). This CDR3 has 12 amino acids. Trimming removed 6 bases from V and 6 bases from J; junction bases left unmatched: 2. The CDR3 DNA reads TGTGCCAGTAGCCAGGGGGGTCAGCCCCAGCATTTT. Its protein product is CASSQGGQPQHF.